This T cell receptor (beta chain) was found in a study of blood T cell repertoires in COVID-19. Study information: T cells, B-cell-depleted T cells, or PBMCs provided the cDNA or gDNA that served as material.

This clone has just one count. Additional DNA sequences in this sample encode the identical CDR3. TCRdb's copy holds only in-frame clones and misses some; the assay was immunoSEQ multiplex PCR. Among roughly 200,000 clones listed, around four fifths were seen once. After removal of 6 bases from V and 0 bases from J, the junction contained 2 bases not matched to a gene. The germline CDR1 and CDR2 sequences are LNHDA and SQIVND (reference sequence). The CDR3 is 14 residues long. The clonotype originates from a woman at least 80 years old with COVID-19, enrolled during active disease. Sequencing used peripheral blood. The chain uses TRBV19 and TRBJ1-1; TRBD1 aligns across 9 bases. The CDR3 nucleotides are TGTGCCAGTAGGGACAGGGGTATGAACACTGAAGCTTTCTTT. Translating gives CASRDRGMNTEAFF. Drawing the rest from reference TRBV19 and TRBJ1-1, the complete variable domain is DGGITQSPKYLFRKEGQNVTLSCEQNLNHDAMYWYRQDPGQGLRLIYYSQIVNDFQKGDIAEGYSVSREKKESFPLTVTSAQKNPTAFYLCASRDRGMNTEAFFGQGTRLTVV.